This TCR beta chain emerged from a study of T-cell reconstitution after alpha-beta-depleted transplantation in children. Study outcomes and limitations: The authors attributed T-cell counts and diversity one year after transplant mostly to newly produced T cells.

Unique molecular identifiers were incorporated into the prepared TCRbeta library. MiXCR, applied by TCRdb to the PCR reads, yields one record per CDR3 protein. Of roughly 200,000 distinct CDR3 sequences listed, approximately 11% are singletons. The germline V gene encodes CDR1 SGHTA and CDR2 FQGNSA. V lost 1 base and J 5 bases, leaving 10 bases between the germline ends. The CDR3 loop spans 14 amino acids. This clonotype was seen at least ten times. Its matching antigen is unknown. The chain combines TRBV7-2 with TRBJ2-3; D is possibly TRBD2 (5 bases). Sequenced here: PBMCs, sampled before TCRalphabeta/CD19-depleted stem cell transplant. This TCR was sampled from a child younger than two with acute myeloid leukemia, due to receive a stem cell transplant. CDR3 nucleotides: TGTGCCAGCAGCTTAGGACTGGAGGTAGATACGCAGTATTTT. It encodes CASSLGLEVDTQYF.